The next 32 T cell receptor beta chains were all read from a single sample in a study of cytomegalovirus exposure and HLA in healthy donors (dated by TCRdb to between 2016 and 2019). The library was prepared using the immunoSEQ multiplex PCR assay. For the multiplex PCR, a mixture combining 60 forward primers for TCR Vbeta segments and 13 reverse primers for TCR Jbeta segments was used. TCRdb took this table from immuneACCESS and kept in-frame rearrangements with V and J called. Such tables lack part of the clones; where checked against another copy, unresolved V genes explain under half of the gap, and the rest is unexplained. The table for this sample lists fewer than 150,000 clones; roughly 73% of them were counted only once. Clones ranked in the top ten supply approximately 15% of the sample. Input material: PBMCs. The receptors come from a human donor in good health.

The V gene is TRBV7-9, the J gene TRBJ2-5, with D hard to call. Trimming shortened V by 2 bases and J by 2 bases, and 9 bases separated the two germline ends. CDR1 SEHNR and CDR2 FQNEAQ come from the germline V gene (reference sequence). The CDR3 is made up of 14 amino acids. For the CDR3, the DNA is TGTGCCAGCAGCTTACTCGTTAAACAAGAGACCCAGTACTTC. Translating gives CASSLLVKQETQYF. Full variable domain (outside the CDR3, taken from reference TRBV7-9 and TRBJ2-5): DTGVSQNPRHKITKRGQNVTFRCDPISEHNRLYWYRQTLGQGPEFLTYFQNEAQLEKSRLLSDRFSAERPKGSFSTLEIQRTEQGDSAMYLCASSLLVKQETQYFGPGTRLLVL.

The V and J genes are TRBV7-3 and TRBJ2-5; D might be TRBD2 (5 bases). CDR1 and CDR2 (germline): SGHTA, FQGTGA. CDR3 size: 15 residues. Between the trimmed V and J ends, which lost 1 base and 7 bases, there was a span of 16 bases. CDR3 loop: CASSLNGDRAGTQYF. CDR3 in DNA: TGTGCCAGCAGCTTAAACGGGGATCGGGCGGGGACCCAGTACTTC. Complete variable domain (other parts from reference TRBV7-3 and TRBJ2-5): GAGVSQTPSNKVTEKGKYVELRCDPISGHTALYWYRQSLGQGPEFLIYFQGTGAADDSGLPNDRFFAVRPEGSVSTLKIQRTERGDSAVYLCASSLNGDRAGTQYFGPGTRLLVL.

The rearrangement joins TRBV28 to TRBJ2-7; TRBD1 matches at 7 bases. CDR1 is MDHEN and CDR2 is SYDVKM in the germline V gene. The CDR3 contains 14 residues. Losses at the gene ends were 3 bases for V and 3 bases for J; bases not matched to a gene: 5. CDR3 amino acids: CASSFVDRDYEQYF. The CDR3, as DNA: TGTGCCAGCAGTTTTGTTGACAGGGACTACGAGCAGTACTTC.

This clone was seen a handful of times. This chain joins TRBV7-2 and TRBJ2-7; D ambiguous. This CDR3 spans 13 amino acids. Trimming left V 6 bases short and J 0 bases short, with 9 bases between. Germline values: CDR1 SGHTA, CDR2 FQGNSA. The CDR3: CASRRLASYEQYF. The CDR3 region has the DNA TGTGCCAGCAGGAGACTGGCCTCCTACGAGCAGTACTTC.

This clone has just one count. The DNA of the CDR3 is TGTGCCAGCAGTATCCCGGGACTAGCCGAGCAGTACTTC. Amino acid sequence: CASSIPGLAEQYF. The chain links TRBV7-9 to TRBJ2-7; 9 nucleotides align to TRBD2. The germline CDR1 and CDR2 sequences are SEHNR and FQNEAQ (reference sequence). The CDR3 consists of 13 residues. V was pared by 6 bases and J by 6 bases, with 6 bases of the junction left unmatched.

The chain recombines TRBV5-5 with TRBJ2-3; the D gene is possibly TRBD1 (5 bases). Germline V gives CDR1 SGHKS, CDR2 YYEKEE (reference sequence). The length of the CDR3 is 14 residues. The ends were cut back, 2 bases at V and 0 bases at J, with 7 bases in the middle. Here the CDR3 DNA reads TGTGCCAGCAGCTTCGACAGAAGCACAGATACGCAGTATTTT. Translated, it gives CASSFDRSTDTQYF.

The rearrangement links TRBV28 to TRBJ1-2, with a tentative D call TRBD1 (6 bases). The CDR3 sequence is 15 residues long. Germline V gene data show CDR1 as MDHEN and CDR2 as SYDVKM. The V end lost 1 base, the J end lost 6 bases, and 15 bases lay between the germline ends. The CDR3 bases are TGTGCCAGCAGTTTATACAGGGAAGTTACGGATGGCTACACCTTC. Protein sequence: CASSLYREVTDGYTF.

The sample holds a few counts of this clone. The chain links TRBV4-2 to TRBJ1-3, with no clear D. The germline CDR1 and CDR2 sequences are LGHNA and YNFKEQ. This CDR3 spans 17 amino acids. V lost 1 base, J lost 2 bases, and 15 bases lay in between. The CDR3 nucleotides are TGTGCCAGCAGCCAAGTGTTTGCGGGGAACCCTGGAAACACCATATATTTT. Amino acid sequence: CASSQVFAGNPGNTIYF.

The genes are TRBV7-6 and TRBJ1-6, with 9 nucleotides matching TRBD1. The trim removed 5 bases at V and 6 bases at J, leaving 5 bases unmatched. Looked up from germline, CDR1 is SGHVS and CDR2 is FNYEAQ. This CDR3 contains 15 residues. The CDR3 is CASSVSTGGNSPLHF. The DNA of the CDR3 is TGTGCCAGCAGCGTATCGACAGGGGGTAATTCACCCCTCCACTTT.

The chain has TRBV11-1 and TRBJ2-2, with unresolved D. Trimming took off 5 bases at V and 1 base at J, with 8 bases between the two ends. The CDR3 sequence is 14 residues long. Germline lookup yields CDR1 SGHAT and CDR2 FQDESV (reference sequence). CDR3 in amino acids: CASSAIKNTGELFF. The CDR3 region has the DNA TGTGCCAGCAGCGCTATCAAGAACACCGGGGAGCTGTTTTTT.

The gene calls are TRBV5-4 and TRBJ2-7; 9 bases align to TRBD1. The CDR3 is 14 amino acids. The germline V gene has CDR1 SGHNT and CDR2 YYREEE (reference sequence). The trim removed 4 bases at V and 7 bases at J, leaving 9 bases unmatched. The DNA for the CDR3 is TGTGCCAGCAGCCTGGACAGGGGCTCGGGGGAGCAGTACTTC. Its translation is CASSLDRGSGEQYF.

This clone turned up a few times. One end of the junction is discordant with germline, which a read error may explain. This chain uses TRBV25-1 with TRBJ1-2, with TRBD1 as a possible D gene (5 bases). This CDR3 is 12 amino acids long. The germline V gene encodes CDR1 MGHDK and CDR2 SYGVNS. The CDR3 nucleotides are TGTGCCAGCAGTGGATGGGGGGGAGGCTACCCCTTC. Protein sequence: CASSGWGGGYPF.

The CDR3 protein is CSVIETINIQYF. The DNA for the CDR3 is TGCAGCGTTATAGAGACTATCAACATTCAGTACTTC. V gene TRBV29-1 combines with J gene TRBJ2-4; D perhaps matches TRBD2 (5 bases). V lost 5 bases and J 7 bases, leaving 12 bases between the germline ends. CDR3 size: 12 residues. The V gene's germline CDR1 is SQVTM and CDR2 ANQGSEA.

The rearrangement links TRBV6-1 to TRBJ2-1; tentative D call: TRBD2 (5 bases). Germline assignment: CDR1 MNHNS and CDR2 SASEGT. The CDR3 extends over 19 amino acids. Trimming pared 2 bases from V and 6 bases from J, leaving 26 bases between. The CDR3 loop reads CASSERAEYLEVIGNEQFF. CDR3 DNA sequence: TGTGCCAGCAGTGAACGGGCAGAGTATTTGGAGGTGATTGGCAATGAGCAGTTCTTC.

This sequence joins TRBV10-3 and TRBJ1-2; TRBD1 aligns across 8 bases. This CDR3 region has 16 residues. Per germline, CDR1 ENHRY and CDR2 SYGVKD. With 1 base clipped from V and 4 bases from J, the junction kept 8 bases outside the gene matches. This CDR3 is CAISELSGTGGYGYTF. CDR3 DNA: TGTGCCATCAGTGAGTTATCGGGGACAGGCGGCTATGGCTACACCTTC.

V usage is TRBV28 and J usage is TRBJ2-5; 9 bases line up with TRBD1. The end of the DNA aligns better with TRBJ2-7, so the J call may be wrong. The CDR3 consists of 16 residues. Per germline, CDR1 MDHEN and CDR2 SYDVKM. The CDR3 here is CASSQGTGPLSYEQYF. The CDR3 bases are TGTGCCAGCAGTCAAGGGACAGGGCCCCTCTCCTACGAGCAGTACTTC.

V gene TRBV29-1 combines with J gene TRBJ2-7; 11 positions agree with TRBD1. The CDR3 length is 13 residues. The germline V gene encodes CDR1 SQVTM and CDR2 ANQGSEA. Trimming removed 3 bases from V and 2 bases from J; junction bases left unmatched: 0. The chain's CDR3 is CSVEGQGAYEQYF. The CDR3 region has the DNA TGCAGCGTTGAGGGACAGGGGGCCTACGAGCAGTACTTC.

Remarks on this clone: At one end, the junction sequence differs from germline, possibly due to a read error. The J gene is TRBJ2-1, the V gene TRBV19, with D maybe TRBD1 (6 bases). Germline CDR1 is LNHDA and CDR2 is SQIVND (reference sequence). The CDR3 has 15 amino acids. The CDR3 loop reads CASQARQGSYNGQFF. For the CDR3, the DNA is TGTGCCTCCCAGGCCCGGCAGGGGTCCTACAATGGGCAGTTCTTC.

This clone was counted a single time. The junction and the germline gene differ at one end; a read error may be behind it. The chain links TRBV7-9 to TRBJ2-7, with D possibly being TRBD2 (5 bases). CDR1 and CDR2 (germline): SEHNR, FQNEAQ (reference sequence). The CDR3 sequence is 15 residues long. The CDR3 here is CAGSPPTTAYYEQYF. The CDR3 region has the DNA TGTGCCGGCAGCCCACCGACTACCGCCTACTACGAGCAGTACTTC. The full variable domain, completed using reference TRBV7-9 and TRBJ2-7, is DTGVSQNPRHKITKRGQNVTFRCDPISEHNRLYWYRQTLGQGPEFLTYFQNEAQLEKSRLLSDRFSAERPKGSFSTLEIQRTEQGDSAMYLCAGSPPTTAYYEQYFGPGTRLTVT.

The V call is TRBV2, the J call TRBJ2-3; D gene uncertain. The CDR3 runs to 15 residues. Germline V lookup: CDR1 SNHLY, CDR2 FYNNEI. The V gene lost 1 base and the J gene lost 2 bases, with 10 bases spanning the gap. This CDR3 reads CASSEGFRPTDTQYF. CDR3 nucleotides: TGTGCCAGCAGTGAAGGGTTCAGGCCCACAGATACGCAGTATTTT.

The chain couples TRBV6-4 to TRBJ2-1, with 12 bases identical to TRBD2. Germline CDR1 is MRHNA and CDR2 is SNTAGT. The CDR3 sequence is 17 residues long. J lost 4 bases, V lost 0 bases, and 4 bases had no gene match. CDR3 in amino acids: CASSDSASGGGYNEQFF. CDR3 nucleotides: TGTGCCAGCAGTGACTCGGCTAGCGGGGGGGGTTACAATGAGCAGTTCTTC.

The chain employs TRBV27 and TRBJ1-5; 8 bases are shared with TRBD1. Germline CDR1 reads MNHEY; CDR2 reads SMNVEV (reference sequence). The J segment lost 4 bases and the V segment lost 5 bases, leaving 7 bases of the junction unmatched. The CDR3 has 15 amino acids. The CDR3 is CASSPTGGFNQPQHF. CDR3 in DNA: TGTGCCAGCAGTCCTACAGGGGGTTTTAATCAGCCCCAGCATTTT.

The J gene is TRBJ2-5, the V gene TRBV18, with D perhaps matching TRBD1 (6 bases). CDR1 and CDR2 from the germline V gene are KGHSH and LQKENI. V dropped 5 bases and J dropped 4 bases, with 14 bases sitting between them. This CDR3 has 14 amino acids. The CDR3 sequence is CASSSTIGGETQYF. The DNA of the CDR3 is TGTGCCAGCTCATCGACCATAGGGGGAGAGACCCAGTACTTC.

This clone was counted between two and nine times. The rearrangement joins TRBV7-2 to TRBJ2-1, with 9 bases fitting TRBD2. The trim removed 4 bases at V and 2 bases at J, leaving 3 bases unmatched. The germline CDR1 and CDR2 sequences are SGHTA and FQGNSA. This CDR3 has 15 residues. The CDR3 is CASSYSGGPYNEQFF. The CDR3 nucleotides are TGTGCCAGCAGCTATAGCGGGGGCCCCTACAATGAGCAGTTCTTC.

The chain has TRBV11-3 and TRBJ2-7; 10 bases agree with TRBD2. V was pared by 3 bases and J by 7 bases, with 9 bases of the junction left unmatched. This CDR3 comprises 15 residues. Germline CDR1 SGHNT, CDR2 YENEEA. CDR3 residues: CASSLVLAGVGEQYF. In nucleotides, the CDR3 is TGTGCCAGCAGCTTGGTGCTAGCGGGAGTAGGTGAGCAGTACTTC.

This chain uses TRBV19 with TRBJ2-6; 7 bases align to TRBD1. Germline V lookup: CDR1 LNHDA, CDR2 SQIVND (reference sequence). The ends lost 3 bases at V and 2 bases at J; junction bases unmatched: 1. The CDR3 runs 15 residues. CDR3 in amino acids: CASSMRGPGANVLTF. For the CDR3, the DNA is TGTGCCAGTAGTATGAGGGGGCCTGGGGCCAACGTCCTGACTTTC.

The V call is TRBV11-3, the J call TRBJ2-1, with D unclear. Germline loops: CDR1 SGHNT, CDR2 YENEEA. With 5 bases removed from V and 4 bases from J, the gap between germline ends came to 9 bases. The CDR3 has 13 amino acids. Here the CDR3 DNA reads TGTGCCAGCAGCGATACTATGTACAATGAGCAGTTCTTC. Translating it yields CASSDTMYNEQFF.

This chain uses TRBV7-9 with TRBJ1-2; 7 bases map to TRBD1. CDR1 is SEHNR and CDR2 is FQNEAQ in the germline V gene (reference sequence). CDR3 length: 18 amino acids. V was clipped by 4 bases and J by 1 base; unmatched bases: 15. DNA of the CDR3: TGTGCCAGCAGCTCCCTTAACCTACAGGGGTTCATTAACTATGGCTACACCTTC. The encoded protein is CASSSLNLQGFINYGYTF. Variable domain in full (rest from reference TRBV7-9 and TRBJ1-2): DTGVSQNPRHKITKRGQNVTFRCDPISEHNRLYWYRQTLGQGPEFLTYFQNEAQLEKSRLLSDRFSAERPKGSFSTLEIQRTEQGDSAMYLCASSSLNLQGFINYGYTFGSGTRLTVV.

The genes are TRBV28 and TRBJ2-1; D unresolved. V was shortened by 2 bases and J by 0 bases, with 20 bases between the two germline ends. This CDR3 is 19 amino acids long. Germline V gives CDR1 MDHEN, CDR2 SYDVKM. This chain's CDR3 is CASSLATLSRRSSYNEQFF. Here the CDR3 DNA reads TGTGCCAGCAGTTTAGCTACTCTCTCTCGACGGAGCTCCTACAATGAGCAGTTCTTC.

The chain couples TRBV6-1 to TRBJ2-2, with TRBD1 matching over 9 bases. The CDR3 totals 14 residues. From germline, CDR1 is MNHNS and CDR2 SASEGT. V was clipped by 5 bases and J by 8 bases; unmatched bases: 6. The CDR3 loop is CASSLQGAPGELFF. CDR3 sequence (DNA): TGTGCCAGCAGTTTACAGGGGGCGCCGGGGGAGCTGTTTTTT.

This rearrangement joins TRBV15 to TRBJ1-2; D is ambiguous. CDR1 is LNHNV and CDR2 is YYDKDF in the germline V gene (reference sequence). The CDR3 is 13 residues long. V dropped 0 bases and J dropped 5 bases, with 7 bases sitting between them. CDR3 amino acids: CATSRDRVYGYTF. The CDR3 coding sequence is TGTGCCACCAGCAGAGATCGAGTTTATGGCTACACCTTC.

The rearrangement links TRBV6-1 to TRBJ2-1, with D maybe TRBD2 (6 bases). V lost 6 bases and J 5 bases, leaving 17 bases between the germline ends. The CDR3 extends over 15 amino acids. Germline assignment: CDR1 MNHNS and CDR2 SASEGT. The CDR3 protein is CASSLLALENNEQFF. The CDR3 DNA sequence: TGTGCCAGCAGCCTACTAGCACTAGAAAACAATGAGCAGTTCTTC.